This T cell receptor (beta chain) emerged from a study of blood T cell repertoires in COVID-19. Across the whole study: Material from acute and convalescent COVID-19 was sourced from the United States, Italy and Spain. Nucleic acid was either cDNA or gDNA, and it came from T cells, B-cell-depleted T cells, or PBMCs.

As for this clone: Additional DNA sequences in this sample encode the identical CDR3.

With 5 bases clipped from V and 4 bases from J, the junction kept 2 bases outside the gene matches. The CDR3 has 13 amino acids. Looked up from germline, CDR1 is LNHDA and CDR2 is SQIVND (reference sequence). Original analysis: The authors estimated nucleated cell counts from reference gene primer amplification. Libraries were prepared by immunoSEQ multiplex PCR; TCRdb keeps only in-frame clonotypes and omits some of them. That table supplies the V and J calls and clone size; D and trimming were determined from the DNA. This sample has about 490,000 clones, with 75% to 90% found just once. What was sequenced was peripheral blood. This TCR derives from a human donor in a cohort sampled during active COVID-19. This chain connects TRBV19 to TRBJ1-5; 7 positions match TRBD1. The CDR3 reads CASSPDRNQPQHF. As DNA, the CDR3 is TGTGCCAGTAGTCCGGACAGGAATCAGCCCCAGCATTTT.